This T cell receptor (beta chain) comes out of a study of T cell responses to AZD1222 COVID-19 vaccine (dated by TCRdb to the early 2020s). Regarding the study in general: A total of 240 or so trial participants underwent TCR sequencing, of whom around 210 had received two doses of AZD1222 and some 25 had received two doses of the MenACWY control vaccine. Trial participants were enrolled into age subgroups of 18-55, 56-69 and 70-plus years, which contained approximately 150, 28 and 58 TCR-sequenced participants, respectively. General findings and caveats noted by the study authors: Because no samples from the day 14 peak response were available, repertoires could be characterized only after the peak T cell response. The whole spike protein was spanned by vaccine-associated CD4 TCRs, and dominant responses were seen in regions 160-218 and 743-854. Reportedly, close to half of the unique spike-specific TCRs recognized epitopes lying outside the regions that are mutated in the B.1.351 and B.1.1.7 variants. After two AZD1222 doses, both the breadth and the depth of spike-specific TCRs were significantly higher than at day 0 and than in MenACWY recipients. Conclusions about previously exposed vaccinees are limited because only 6 or 7 AZD1222 recipients were SARS-CoV-2 seropositive at baseline. Most participants were white British and females outnumbered males, and the authors suggested that clonal diversity may have been underestimated. The 56-69-year group was small, and its depth increase did not reach significance, likely because of low power.

As to this clone: Its antigen has not been determined. Per-base quality was not reported, and no clone a single base away is much larger than it.

The time point label, as the study defines it: about 28 days (+/-7) after the second vaccine dose. AZD1222 recipients whose second dose came at about 4 weeks and those whose second dose came at about 12 weeks were combined into one group, since spike-specific TCR depth and breadth did not differ between the two schedules. The vaccinee samples were drawn from two UK trials, COV001 and COV002, one of which was a single-blind randomized controlled phase 2/3 trial testing AZD1222 (ChAdOx1 nCoV-19) in healthy adults. For TCRbeta chain sequencing, PBMC samples from trial participants were taken at day 0 and at day 28 after the second dose. CDR1 SGHRS and CDR2 YFSETQ are derived from the germline V gene. The CDR3 numbers 16 residues from cysteine through phenylalanine. The DNA shown is the 48-base CDR3, in frame from base 1. V trim: 4 bases; J trim: 10 bases; unmatched bases: 14. The CDR3 regions of human TCRbeta chains were subjected to immunosequencing. The study's processing was this. TCRs in the repertoires were matched against a reference library of SARS-CoV-2-specific TCRs that had been generated with the MIRA antigen-specificity platform. Breadth was defined as the fraction of unique TCRs that were SARS-CoV-2-associated. Depth was defined as the fraction of total T cells that were SARS-CoV-2-associated. Using the MIRA data, each spike-specific TCR was mapped to the spike region that the TCR reacts to and placed in a CD4 or CD8 class. Log10-transformed breadth and depth values were compared by one-way ANOVA with Sidak's multiple comparisons tests. This is the immuneACCESS table as TCRdb keeps it, with only in-frame sequences that have V and J called. A part of the clones is gone; compared with another copy, unresolved V genes explain less than half, and the rest is unexplained. V and J calls plus clone size are reproduced from that table; the DNA served to infer D and trimming. The sample includes around 130,000 clones, with approximately 90% observed a single time. The ten largest make up approximately 3.8% of the sample.

The chain is encoded by TRBV5-1 joined to TRBJ1-6, and 7 bases in between align with TRBD1. This clonotype originated in an adult who received the AZD1222 COVID-19 vaccine. Sequenced here: peripheral blood, sampled 28 days after the second AZD1222 dose. The DNA is as follows: TGCGCCAGCAGCCTCCAAGGGGGCGACGAAGGCTCACCCCTCCACTTT. Translation gives CASSLQGGDEGSPLHF.